This TCR beta chain was recorded in a study of cytomegalovirus exposure and HLA in healthy donors. Study findings and constraints: Excluded were some V segments that proved indistinguishable, including TRBV6-2 and TRBV6-3. Presence/absence results assume similar sequencing depth per donor, which may not hold.

The PCR employed 60 Vbeta primers together with 13 Jbeta primers. In the authors' methods: A later analysis tallied 87 million or so unique TCR beta chains, approximately 11 million of them shared. Libraries were prepared by immunoSEQ multiplex PCR; TCRdb keeps only in-frame clonotypes and omits some of them. D and trimming come from the DNA, and the V and J calls and clone size come from that table. The sample carries 140,000 or so clones, over 55% recorded once. CDR3 length: 16 amino acids. Regarding this clone: Its specificity is unknown.

The sequence was collected from a man in his forties in good health and CMV-seronegative. V is TRBV21-1 and J is TRBJ1-6; the D call of TRBD1 is as the table states it, not checked on the DNA. TRBV21-1 is given as a pseudogene. What was sequenced was PBMCs. As DNA, the CDR3 is TGTGCCAGCAGCAAAAGGACAGGCTCCTATAATTCACCCCTCCACTTT. It is translated as CASSKRTGSYNSPLHF.